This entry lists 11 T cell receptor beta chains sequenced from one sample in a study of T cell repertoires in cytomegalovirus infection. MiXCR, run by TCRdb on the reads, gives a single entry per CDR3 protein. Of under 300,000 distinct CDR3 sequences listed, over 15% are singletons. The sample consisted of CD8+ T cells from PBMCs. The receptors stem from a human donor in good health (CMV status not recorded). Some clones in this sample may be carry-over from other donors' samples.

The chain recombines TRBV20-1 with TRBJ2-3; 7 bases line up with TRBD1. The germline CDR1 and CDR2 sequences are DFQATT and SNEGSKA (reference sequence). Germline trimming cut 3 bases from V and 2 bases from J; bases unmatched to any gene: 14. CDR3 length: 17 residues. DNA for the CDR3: TGCAGTGCTAGTTCGATACAGGGGTCCTCCTACACAGATACGCAGTATTTT. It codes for CSASSIQGSSYTDTQYF.

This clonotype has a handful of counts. CDR3 amino acids: CSAGVAGESSTDTQYF. The CDR3 bases are TGCAGTGCCGGCGTAGCGGGGGAATCTAGCACAGATACGCAGTATTTT. The chain is built from TRBV20-1 and TRBJ2-3, with 9 bases that match TRBD2. V shed 6 bases, J shed 0 bases, and the junction held 10 bases outside the gene matches. Germline CDR1 DFQATT, CDR2 SNEGSKA (reference sequence). CDR3 length equals 16 residues.

In DNA form, the CDR3 reads TGCAGTGCTAGAACAGGGCTAGGAGAGCAGTACTTC. Its protein is CSARTGLGEQYF. The chain is built from TRBV20-1 and TRBJ2-7; tentative D call: TRBD1 (6 bases). CDR1 is DFQATT and CDR2 is SNEGSKA in the germline V gene (reference sequence). The V end was cut by 2 bases, the J end by 7 bases, with 12 bases between. This CDR3 spans 12 amino acids.

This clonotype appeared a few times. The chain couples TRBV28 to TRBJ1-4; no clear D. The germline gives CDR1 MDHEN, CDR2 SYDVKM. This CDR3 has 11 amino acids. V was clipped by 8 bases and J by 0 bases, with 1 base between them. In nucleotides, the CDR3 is TGTGCCAGCGCAACTAATGAAAAACTGTTTTTT. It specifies CASATNEKLFF.

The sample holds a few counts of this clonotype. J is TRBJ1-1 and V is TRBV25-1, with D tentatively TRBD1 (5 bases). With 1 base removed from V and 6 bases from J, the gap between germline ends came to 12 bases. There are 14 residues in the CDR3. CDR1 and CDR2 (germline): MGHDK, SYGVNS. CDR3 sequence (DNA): TGTGCCAGCAGTGAATTAGGGGACGGACCTGAAGCTTTCTTT. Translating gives CASSELGDGPEAFF.

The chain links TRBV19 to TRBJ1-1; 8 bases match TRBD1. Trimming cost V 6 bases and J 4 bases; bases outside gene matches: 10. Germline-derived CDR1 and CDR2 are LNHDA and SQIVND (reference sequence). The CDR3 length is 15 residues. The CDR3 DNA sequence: TGTGCCAGTAGCCTAACAGGGGGTTGGGGCACTGAAGCTTTCTTT. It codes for CASSLTGGWGTEAFF.

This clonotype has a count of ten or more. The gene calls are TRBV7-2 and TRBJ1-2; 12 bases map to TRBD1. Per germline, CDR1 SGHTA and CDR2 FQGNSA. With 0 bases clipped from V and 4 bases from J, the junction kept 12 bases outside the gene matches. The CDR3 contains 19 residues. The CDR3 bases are TGTGCCAGCAGCTTAGCACAGGATGGGACAGGGGGCCATTTCTATGGCTACACCTTC. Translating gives CASSLAQDGTGGHFYGYTF.

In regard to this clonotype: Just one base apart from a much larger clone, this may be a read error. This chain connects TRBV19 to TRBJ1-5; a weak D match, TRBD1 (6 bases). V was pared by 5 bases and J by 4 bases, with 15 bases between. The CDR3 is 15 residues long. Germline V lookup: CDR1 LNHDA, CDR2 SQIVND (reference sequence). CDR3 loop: CASSVRQVTNQPQHF. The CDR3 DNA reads TGTGCCAGTAGTGTGCGACAGGTGACTAATCAGCCCCAGCATTTT.

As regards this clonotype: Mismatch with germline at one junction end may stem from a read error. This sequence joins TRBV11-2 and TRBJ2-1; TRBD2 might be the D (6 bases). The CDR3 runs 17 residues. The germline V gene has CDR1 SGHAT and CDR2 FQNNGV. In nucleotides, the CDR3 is TGTGCCAGCAGCTTCCACCCACGGCGGGGCTCCTACAATGAGCAGCTCTTC. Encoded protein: CASSFHPRRGSYNEQLF.

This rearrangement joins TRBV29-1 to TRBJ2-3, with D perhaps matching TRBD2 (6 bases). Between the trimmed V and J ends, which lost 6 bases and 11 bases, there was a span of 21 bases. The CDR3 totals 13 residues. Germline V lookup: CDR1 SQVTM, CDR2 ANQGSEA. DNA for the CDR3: TGCAGCGTCCCCGGGACCGCCGGTAGCGGGCAGTATTTT. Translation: CSVPGTAGSGQYF.

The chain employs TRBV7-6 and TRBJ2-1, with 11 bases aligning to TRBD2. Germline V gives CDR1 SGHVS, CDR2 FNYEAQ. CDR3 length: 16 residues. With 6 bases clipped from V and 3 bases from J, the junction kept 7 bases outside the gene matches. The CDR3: CASSSLAGGYYNEQFF. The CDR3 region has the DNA TGTGCCAGCAGTTCCCTAGCGGGGGGATACTACAATGAGCAGTTCTTC.